The text below deals with one TCR beta chain. Some clones are missing from TCRdb's copy, which holds only in-frame ones; the method was immunoSEQ multiplex PCR. The sample contains some 40,000 clones, roughly 93% of which appear only once. In germline, CDR1 is SGHTA, CDR2 FQGNSA. This CDR3 spans 15 amino acids. The J segment lost 15 bases and the V segment lost 5 bases, leaving 16 bases of the junction unmatched. This specimen belongs to a study of T cell changes during pregnancy in multiple sclerosis. This sequence was found in a female donor with multiple sclerosis, enrolled in a pregnancy study. The material was CD4+ T cells from peripheral blood mononuclear cells, obtained in the first trimester of pregnancy. The chain combines TRBV7-2 with TRBJ2-3; 11 nucleotides line up with TRBD2. The CDR3 DNA sequence: TGTGCCAGCAGCCCAAGGGGGGGGACTAGCGGTTTCCTATATTTT. This gives the protein CASSPRGGTSGFLYF. Based on the CDR3 plus reference TRBV7-2 and TRBJ2-3, the full variable domain is GAGVSQSPSNKVTEKGKDVELRCDPISGHTALYWYRQSLGQGLEFLIYFQGNSAPDKSGLPSDRFSAERTGGSVSTLTIQRTQQEDSAVYLCASSPRGGTSGFLYFGPGTRLTVL.